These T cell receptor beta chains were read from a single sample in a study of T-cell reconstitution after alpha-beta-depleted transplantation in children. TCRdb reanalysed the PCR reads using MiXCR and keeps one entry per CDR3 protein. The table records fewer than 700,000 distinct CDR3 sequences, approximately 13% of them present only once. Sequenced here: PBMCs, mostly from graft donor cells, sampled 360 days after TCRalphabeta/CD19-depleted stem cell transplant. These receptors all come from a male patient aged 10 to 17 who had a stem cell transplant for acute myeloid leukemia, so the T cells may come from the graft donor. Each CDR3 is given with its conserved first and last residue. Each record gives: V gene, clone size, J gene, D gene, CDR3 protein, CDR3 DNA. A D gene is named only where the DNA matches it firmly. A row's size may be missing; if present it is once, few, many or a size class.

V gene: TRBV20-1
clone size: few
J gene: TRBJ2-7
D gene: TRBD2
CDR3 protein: CSARDGGRVYEQYF
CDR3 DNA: TGCAGTGCTAGAGATGGCGGGAGAGTCTACGAGCAGTACTTC

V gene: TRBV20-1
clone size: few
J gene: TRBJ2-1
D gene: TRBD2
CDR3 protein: CSARVTAERLAGNEQFF
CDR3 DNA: TGCAGTGCTAGAGTTACCGCGGAGAGACTAGCGGGGAATGAGCAGTTCTTC

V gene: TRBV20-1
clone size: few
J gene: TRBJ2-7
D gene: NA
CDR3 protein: CSAREQVVYEQYF
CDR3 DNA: TGCAGTGCTAGGGAGCAGGTGGTCTACGAGCAGTACTTC

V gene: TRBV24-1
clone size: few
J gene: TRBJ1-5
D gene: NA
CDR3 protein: CATSDSGNQPQHF
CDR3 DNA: TGTGCCACCAGTGATTCCGGCAATCAGCCCCAGCATTTT

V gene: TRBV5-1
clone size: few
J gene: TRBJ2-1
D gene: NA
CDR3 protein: CASSPGGAGAGEQFF
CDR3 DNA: TGCGCCAGCAGCCCTGGGGGGGCGGGAGCAGGCGAGCAGTTCTTC

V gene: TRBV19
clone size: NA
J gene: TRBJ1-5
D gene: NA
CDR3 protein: CASSGPGGGNQPQHF
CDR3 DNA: TGTGCCAGTAGTGGGCCCGGAGGCGGCAATCAGCCCCAGCATTTT

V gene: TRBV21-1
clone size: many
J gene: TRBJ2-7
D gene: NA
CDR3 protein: CASSQRTGNLSYEQYF
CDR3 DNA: TGTGCCAGCAGCCAACGGACAGGGAACTTAAGCTACGAGCAGTACTTC

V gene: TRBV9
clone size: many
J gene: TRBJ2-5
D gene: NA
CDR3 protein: CASSVVLGETQYF
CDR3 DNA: TGTGCCAGCAGCGTAGTCCTCGGAGAGACCCAGTACTTC

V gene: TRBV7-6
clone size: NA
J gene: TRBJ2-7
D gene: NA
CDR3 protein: CASSSLGLEQYF
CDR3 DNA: TGTGCCAGCAGTTCGTTGGGCCTCGAGCAGTACTTC

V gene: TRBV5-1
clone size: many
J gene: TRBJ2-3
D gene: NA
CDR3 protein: CASSQTGETTDTQYF
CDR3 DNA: TGCGCCAGCAGCCAAACAGGCGAAACAACAGATACGCAGTATTTT

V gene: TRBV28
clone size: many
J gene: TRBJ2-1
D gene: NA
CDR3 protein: CASSPPRGPNDEQFF
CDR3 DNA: TGTGCCAGCAGCCCCCCCAGGGGTCCCAACGATGAGCAGTTCTTC

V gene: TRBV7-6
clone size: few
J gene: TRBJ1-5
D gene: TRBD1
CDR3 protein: CASSLAAAGGSQPQHF
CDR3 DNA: TGTGCCAGCAGCTTAGCGGCGGCAGGGGGAAGCCAGCCCCAGCATTTT

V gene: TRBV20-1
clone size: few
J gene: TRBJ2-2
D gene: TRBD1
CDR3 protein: CSAKGNPGQGTPPGTGELFF
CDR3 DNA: TGCAGTGCTAAAGGCAACCCGGGACAGGGGACCCCCCCGGGCACCGGGGAGCTGTTTTTT

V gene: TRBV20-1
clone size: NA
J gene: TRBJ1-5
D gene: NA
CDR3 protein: CSAFADAQRAEGVGQPQHF
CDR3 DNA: TGCAGTGCCTTTGCAGATGCCCAGAGGGCGGAGGGGGTCGGTCAGCCCCAGCATTTT

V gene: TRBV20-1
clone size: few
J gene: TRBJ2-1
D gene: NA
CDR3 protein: CSSGGFIDNEQFF
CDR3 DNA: TGCAGCTCTGGGGGGTTTATAGACAATGAGCAGTTCTTC

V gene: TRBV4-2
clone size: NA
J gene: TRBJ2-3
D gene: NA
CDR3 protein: CASSQEPRTGLDTQYF
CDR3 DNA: TGTGCCAGCAGCCAAGAACCCCGAACAGGGCTAGATACGCAGTATTTT

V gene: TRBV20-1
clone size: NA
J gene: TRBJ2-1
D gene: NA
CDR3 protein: CSAIGLFEQFF
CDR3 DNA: TGCAGTGCTATCGGCCTCTTCGAGCAGTTCTTC

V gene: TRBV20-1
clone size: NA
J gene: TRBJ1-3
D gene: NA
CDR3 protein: CSAPTGGVGGNTIYF
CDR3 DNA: TGCAGTGCTCCGACCGGGGGTGTCGGGGGAAACACCATATATTTT

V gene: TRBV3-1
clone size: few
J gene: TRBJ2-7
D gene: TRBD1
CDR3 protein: CASSHIGDRGFYEQYF
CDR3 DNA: TGTGCCAGCAGCCATATAGGGGACAGGGGGTTTTACGAGCAGTACTTC

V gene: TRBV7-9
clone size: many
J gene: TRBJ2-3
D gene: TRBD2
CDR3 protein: CASSPGRVSTDTQYF
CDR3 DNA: TGTGCCAGCAGCCCCGGGAGGGTTAGCACAGATACGCAGTATTTT

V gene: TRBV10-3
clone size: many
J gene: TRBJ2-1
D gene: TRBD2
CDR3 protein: CAILRTSRTYNEQFF
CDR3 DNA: TGTGCCATCCTAAGGACTAGCCGGACTTACAATGAGCAGTTCTTC

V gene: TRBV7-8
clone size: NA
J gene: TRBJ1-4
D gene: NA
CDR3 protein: CASSPPGGNEKLFF
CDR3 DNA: TGTGCCAGCAGCCCCCCGGGGGGGAATGAAAAACTGTTTTTT

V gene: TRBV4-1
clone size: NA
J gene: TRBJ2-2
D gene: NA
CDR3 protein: CARSSRLSSGELFF
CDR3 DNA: TGCGCCAGGAGCTCCAGGCTGTCCTCCGGGGAGCTGTTTTTT

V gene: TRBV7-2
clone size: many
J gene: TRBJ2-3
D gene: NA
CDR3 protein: CASSFKGRSTDTQYF
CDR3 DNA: TGTGCCAGCAGCTTCAAAGGGAGGAGCACAGATACGCAGTATTTT

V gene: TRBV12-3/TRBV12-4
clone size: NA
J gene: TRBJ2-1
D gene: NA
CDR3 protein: CASSWGSLGNEQFF
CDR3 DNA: TGTGCCAGCAGTTGGGGGAGTTTAGGCAATGAGCAGTTCTTC

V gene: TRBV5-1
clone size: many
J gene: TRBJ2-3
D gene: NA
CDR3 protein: CASSLGGGTYTDTQYF
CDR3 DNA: TGCGCCAGCAGCTTGGGCGGCGGGACCTACACAGATACGCAGTATTTT

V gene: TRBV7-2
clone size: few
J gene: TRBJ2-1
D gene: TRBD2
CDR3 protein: CASSLPGLAESEQFF
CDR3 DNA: TGTGCCAGCAGCCTACCGGGACTAGCGGAGAGTGAGCAGTTCTTC

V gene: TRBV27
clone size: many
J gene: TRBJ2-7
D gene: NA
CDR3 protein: CASSFPGRVKYF
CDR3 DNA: TGTGCCAGCAGTTTCCCGGGTCGAGTCAAGTACTTC

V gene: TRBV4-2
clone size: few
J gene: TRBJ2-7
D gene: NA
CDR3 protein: CASRLASQGYHEQYF
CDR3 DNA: TGTGCCAGCAGGCTAGCGAGCCAGGGGTACCACGAGCAGTACTTC

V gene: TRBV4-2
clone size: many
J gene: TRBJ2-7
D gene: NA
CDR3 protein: CASSHRGPYEQYF
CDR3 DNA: TGTGCCAGCAGCCACCGAGGGCCCTACGAGCAGTACTTC

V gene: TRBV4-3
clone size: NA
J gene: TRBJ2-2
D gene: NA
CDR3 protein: CASSQEGREELFF
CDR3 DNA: TGCGCCAGCAGCCAAGAGGGCAGGGAGGAACTGTTTTTT

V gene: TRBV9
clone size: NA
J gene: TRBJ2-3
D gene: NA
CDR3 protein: CASSVEGSSTDTQYF
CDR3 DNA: TGTGCCAGCAGCGTAGAGGGGAGTAGCACAGATACGCAGTATTTT

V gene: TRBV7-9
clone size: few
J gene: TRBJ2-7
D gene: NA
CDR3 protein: CASSLLPSDEQYF
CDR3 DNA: TGTGCCAGCAGCCTACTACCTAGCGACGAGCAGTACTTC

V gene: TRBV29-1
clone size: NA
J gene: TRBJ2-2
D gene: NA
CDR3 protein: CSAPSGGYTGELFF
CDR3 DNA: TGCAGCGCCCCATCCGGGGGTTACACCGGGGAGCTGTTTTTT

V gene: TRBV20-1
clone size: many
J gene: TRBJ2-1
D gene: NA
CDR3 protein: CSASPEQFF
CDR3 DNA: TGCAGTGCTAGCCCTGAGCAGTTCTTC

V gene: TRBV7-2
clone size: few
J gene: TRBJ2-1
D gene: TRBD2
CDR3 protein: CASSYTSGRALNEQFF
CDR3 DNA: TGTGCCAGCAGCTATACTAGCGGGAGGGCCCTTAATGAGCAGTTCTTC

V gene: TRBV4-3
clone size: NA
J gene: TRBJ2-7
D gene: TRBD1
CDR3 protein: CASSQGDRGVDEQYF
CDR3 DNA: TGCGCCAGCAGCCAAGGGGACAGGGGGGTCGACGAGCAGTACTTC

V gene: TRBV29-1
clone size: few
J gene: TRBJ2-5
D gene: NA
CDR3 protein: CSVDRPGGVETQYF
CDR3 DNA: TGCAGCGTTGATCGACCTGGCGGGGTGGAGACCCAGTACTTC

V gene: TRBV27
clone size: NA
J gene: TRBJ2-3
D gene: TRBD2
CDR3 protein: CASSPLLARFTDTQYF
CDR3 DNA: TGTGCCAGCAGTCCACTACTAGCGCGCTTCACAGATACGCAGTATTTT

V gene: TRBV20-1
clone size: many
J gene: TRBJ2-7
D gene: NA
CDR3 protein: CSALPVGSAYEQYF
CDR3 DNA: TGCAGTGCCCTCCCAGTGGGTTCAGCCTACGAGCAGTACTTC

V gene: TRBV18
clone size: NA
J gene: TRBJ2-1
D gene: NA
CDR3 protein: CASLMGVFHNEQFF
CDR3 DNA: TGTGCCAGTTTGATGGGAGTGTTCCACAATGAGCAGTTCTTC

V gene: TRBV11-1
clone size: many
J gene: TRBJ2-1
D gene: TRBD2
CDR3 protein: CASSRKLGEGLIRDEQFF
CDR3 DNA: TGTGCCAGCAGCCGAAAATTGGGGGAGGGCCTTATTCGGGATGAGCAGTTCTTC

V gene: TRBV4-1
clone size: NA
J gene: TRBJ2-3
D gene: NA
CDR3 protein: CASRGMHNTQYF
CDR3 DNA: TGCGCCAGCAGGGGCATGCACAATACGCAGTATTTT

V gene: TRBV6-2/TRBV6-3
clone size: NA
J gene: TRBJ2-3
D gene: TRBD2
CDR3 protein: CASSYGGGLAGEFSTDTQYF
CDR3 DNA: TGTGCCAGCAGTTACGGAGGGGGACTAGCGGGAGAGTTTAGCACAGATACGCAGTATTTT